This is a list of T cell receptor beta chains from one sample in a study of patients and donors after allogeneic stem cell transplantation. In TCRdb, the RT-PCR reads were re-called with MiXCR into one record per CDR3 protein. The repertoire holds about 200,000 distinct CDR3 sequences, with around 40% as singletons. Sequenced sample: blood, either unsorted or a sorted T cell fraction (not recorded which). These receptors were taken from a human donor who was either an allogeneic HSCT recipient or a stem cell or donor lymphocyte infusion donor (not recorded which). It is not recorded whose cells these are; they may come from a transplant donor. CDR3s include the opening cysteine and the closing phenylalanine or tryptophan. The D gene is left open where the match is weak. Where a row states a size, it is once, few, many or the class of an expanded clone; other rows omit it.

d_gene | abundance | j_gene | v_gene | CDR3nt | CDR3aa
TRBD1 | few | TRBJ1-1 | TRBV9 | TGTGCCAGCAGCGTAGCTAGGGGGCTTGGAACTGAAGCTTTCTTT | CASSVARGLGTEAFF
NA | NA | TRBJ1-1 | TRBV12-3/TRBV12-4 | TGTGCCAGCAGTTTAAGGTCAGGGCATGAAGCTTTCTTT | CASSLRSGHEAFF
TRBD2 | NA | TRBJ2-7 | TRBV28 | TGTGCCAGCAGCCCGCATACTAGCGGGGTGATCGAGCAGTACTTC | CASSPHTSGVIEQYF
TRBD1 | NA | TRBJ2-1 | TRBV6-5 | TGTGCCACTACTCGACAGGGCTCCTACAATGAGCAGTTCTTC | CATTRQGSYNEQFF
NA | NA | TRBJ2-7 | TRBV5-1 | TGCGCCAGCAGCTTGGGGACAGTGGGTCATTACGAGCAGTACTTC | CASSLGTVGHYEQYF
TRBD1 | NA | TRBJ2-3 | TRBV5-1 | TGCGCCAGCAGCATAGACAGGGGAGGAGATACGCAGTATTTT | CASSIDRGGDTQYF
NA | few | TRBJ1-1 | TRBV7-8 | TGTGCCAGCCGACCTATCAGGCGCGAGGGGAACACTGAAGCTTTCTTT | CASRPIRREGNTEAFF
NA | NA | TRBJ1-2 | TRBV5-6 | TGTGCCAGCAGCTACTCGACAGCTAACTATGGCTACACCTTC | CASSYSTANYGYTF
TRBD1 | few | TRBJ1-2 | TRBV20-1 | TGCAGTGCCACACCCTCGGGGGACAGGGCCTATGGCTACACCTTC | CSATPSGDRAYGYTF
NA | NA | TRBJ1-3 | TRBV5-1 | TGCGCCAGCAGCTTGAGGGCAGGGGTTCGTGGAAACACCATATATTTT | CASSLRAGVRGNTIYF
NA | NA | TRBJ1-2 | TRBV10-3 | TGTGCCATCAGTGAGTCCCCCGACTATGGCTACACCTTC | CAISESPDYGYTF
NA | NA | TRBJ1-1 | TRBV4-1 | TGCGCCAGCAGTACCAGACAGGCCTACACTGAAGCTTTCTTT | CASSTRQAYTEAFF
TRBD2 | NA | TRBJ2-3 | TRBV5-1 | TGCGCCAGCAGCTCGATTAGACTAGCGGGTGCAGATACGCAGTATTTT | CASSSIRLAGADTQYF
NA | few | TRBJ2-2 | TRBV9 | TGTGCCAGCAGCGGTAGGGGCCCGAACACCGGGGAGCTGTTTTTT | CASSGRGPNTGELFF
NA | few | TRBJ1-1 | TRBV7-9 | TGTGCCAGCCGGCGTGGAAATGAGGATGTGACTGAAGCTTTCTTT | CASRRGNEDVTEAFF
TRBD1 | NA | TRBJ1-1 | TRBV6-1 | TGTGCCAGCAGGCTAGAGGGGACAGTTAACACTGAAGCTTTCTTT | CASRLEGTVNTEAFF
NA | NA | TRBJ1-2 | TRBV4-2 | TGTGCCAGCAGCCATTCTAAGGGTAGCTATGGCTACACCTTC | CASSHSKGSYGYTF
NA | few | TRBJ1-1 | TRBV12-3/TRBV12-4 | TGTGCCAGCAGTTTACGGGGCCGGAGCACTGAAGCTTTCTTT | CASSLRGRSTEAFF
NA | NA | TRBJ2-7 | TRBV4-3 | TGCGCCAGCAGCCATGACTATTCCCGGGACATCTCCTACGAGCAGTACTTC | CASSHDYSRDISYEQYF
NA | few | TRBJ2-5 | TRBV28 | TGTGCCAGCAGTCATGGCAGGGTCCAGTACTTC | CASSHGRVQYF
NA | NA | TRBJ1-2 | TRBV5-1 | TGCGCCAGCAGCTTGACGTTAGTGACCAACTATGGCTACACCTTC | CASSLTLVTNYGYTF
NA | few | TRBJ1-5 | TRBV7-2 | TGTGCCAGCAGCTTAGCAGTTAATAGCAATCAGCCCCAGCATTTT | CASSLAVNSNQPQHF
NA | NA | TRBJ2-5 | TRBV9 | TGTGCCAGCAGCGCCCGACAGGCCTTGGGAGAGACCCAGTACTTC | CASSARQALGETQYF
NA | NA | TRBJ1-3 | TRBV12-3/TRBV12-4 | TGTGCCAGCAGTTTAAGGGGTTTCCGCCTCCCGAAGGGGAACACCATATATTTT | CASSLRGFRLPKGNTIYF
NA | few | TRBJ1-1 | TRBV20-1 | TGCAGTACCGGTACCCCACTCGACACTGAAGCTTTCTTT | CSTGTPLDTEAFF
TRBD1 | NA | TRBJ2-1 | TRBV7-3 | TGTGCCAGCAGCGTAGGGGGCCTCAACAATGAGCAGTTCTTC | CASSVGGLNNEQFF
NA | NA | TRBJ1-1 | TRBV6-1 | TGTGCCGCCGATCTCGGTGTGAACACTGAAGCTTTCTTT | CAADLGVNTEAFF
NA | NA | TRBJ1-1 | TRBV29-1 | TGCAGCGTGACCCACGGAAACACTGAAGCTTTCTTT | CSVTHGNTEAFF
NA | few | TRBJ1-2 | TRBV9 | TGTGCCAGCAGCGCTGACGAAGCCTATGGCTACACCTTC | CASSADEAYGYTF
TRBD2 | NA | TRBJ2-1 | TRBV12-3/TRBV12-4 | TGTGCCAGCAGTGTAGGACGGGGGGCCTACAATGAGCAGTTCTTC | CASSVGRGAYNEQFF
NA | NA | TRBJ2-2 | TRBV5-1 | TGCGCCAGCCTTACCGGGACATCGAACACCGGGGAGCTGTTTTTT | CASLTGTSNTGELFF
NA | NA | TRBJ1-2 | TRBV3-1 | TGTGCCAGCAGCCAAGAAGGCATTGGCTACACCTTC | CASSQEGIGYTF
NA | many | TRBJ1-1 | TRBV12-3/TRBV12-4 | TGTGCCAGCAGGCCCGGCCACCCCCCCACTGAAGCTTTCTTT | CASRPGHPPTEAFF
NA | NA | TRBJ1-5 | TRBV4-2 | TGTGCCAGCAGCCAGGGGGGGATGCAGCCCCAGCATTTT | CASSQGGMQPQHF
NA | few | TRBJ1-5 | TRBV5-6 | TGTGCCAGCAGCCAGGGTCCGGGTAGCAATCAGCCCCAGCATTTT | CASSQGPGSNQPQHF
NA | few | TRBJ1-5 | TRBV20-1 | TGCAGTGCTCACAGGGCGACTCAGCCCCAGCATTTT | CSAHRATQPQHF
TRBD1 | NA | TRBJ2-1 | TRBV7-2 | TGTGCCAGCAGACCAACAGGGGGTGATGAGCAGTTCTTC | CASRPTGGDEQFF
TRBD1 | NA | TRBJ2-3 | TRBV4-1 | TGCGCCAGCAGCCAATTGGACAGGGGGTCAGATACGCAGTATTTT | CASSQLDRGSDTQYF
TRBD1 | few | TRBJ1-2 | TRBV29-1 | TGCAGCGTCGGGACAGGTGGCGGCTACACCTTC | CSVGTGGGYTF
NA | NA | TRBJ2-5 | TRBV12-3/TRBV12-4 | TGTGCCAGCAGTTTTTTGTCCCTAAGGTGGAATAGAGAGTCCCAGTACTTC | CASSFLSLRWNRESQYF
NA | NA | TRBJ2-2 | TRBV5-1 | TGCGCCAGCAGCTTATCGGGACTCTCTAACACCGGGGAGCTGTTTTTT | CASSLSGLSNTGELFF
NA | few | TRBJ1-3 | TRBV15 | TGTGCCACCAGCAGAGACAGGGCCCTGGGAAACACCATATATTTT | CATSRDRALGNTIYF
NA | once | TRBJ1-6 | TRBV7-3 | TGTGCCAGCGGGGGGGGAACTCATAATTCACCCCTCCACTTT | CASGGGTHNSPLHF
TRBD1 | NA | TRBJ1-5 | TRBV7-9 | TGTGCCAGCAGCTCCTCGGGACAGTACCTATCAGCGGCCCAGCATTTT | CASSSSGQYLSAAQHF
NA | NA | TRBJ1-5 | TRBV28 | TGTGCCAGCACCGCATTGGAGGGGAGCAATCAGCCCCAGCATTTT | CASTALEGSNQPQHF
NA | few | TRBJ1-2 | TRBV6-5 | TGTGCCAGCAGTTACGGCAGGGGTGCTAGGGGCTACACCTTC | CASSYGRGARGYTF